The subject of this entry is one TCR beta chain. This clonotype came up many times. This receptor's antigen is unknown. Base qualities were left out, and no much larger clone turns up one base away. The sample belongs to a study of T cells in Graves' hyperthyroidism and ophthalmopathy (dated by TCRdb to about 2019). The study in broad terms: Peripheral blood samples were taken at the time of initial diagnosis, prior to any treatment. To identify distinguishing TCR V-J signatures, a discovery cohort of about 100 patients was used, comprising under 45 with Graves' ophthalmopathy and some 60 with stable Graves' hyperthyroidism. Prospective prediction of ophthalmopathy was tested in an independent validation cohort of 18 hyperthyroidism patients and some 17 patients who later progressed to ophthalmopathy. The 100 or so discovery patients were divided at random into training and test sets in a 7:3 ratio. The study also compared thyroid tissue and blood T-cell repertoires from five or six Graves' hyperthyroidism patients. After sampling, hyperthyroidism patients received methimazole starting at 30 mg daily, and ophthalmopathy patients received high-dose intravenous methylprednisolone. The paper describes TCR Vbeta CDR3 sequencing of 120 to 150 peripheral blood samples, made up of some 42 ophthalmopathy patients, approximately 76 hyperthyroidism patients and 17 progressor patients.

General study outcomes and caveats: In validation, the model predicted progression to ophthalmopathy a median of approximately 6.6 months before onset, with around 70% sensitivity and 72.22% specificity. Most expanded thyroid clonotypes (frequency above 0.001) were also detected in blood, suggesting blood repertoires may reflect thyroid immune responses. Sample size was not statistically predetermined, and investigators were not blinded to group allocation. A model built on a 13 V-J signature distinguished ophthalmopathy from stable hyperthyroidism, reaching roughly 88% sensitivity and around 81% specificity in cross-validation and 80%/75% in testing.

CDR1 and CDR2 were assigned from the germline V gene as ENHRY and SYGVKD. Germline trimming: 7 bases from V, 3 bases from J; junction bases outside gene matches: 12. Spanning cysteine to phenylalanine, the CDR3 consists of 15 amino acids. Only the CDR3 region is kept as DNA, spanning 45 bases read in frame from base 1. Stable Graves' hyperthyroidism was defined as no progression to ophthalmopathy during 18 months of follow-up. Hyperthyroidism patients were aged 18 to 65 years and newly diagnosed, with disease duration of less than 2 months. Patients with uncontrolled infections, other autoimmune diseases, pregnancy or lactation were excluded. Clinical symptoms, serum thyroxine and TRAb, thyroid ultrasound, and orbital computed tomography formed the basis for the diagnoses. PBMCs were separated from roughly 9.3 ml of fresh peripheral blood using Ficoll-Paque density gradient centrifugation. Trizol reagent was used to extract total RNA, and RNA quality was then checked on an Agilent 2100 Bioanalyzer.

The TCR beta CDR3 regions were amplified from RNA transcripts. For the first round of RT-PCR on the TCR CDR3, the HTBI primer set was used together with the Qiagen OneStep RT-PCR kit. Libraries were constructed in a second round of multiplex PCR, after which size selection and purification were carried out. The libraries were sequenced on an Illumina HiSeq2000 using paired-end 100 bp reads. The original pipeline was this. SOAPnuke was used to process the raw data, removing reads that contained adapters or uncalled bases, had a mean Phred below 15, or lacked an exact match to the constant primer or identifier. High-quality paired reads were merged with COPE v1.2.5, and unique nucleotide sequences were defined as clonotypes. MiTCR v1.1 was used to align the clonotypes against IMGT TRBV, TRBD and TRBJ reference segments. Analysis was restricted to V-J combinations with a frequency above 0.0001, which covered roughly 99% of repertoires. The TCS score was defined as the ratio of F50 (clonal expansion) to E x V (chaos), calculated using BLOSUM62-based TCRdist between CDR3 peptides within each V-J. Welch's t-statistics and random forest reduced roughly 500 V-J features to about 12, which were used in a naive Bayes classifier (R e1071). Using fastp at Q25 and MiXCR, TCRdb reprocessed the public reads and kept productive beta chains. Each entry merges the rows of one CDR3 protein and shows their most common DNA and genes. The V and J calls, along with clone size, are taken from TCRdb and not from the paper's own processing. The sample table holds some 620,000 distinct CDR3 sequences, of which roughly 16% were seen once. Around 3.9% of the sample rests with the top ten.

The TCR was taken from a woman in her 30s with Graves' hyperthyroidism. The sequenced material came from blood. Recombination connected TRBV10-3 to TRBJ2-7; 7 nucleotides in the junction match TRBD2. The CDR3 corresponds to CAIMTAGAEGYEQYF. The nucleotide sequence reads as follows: TGTGCCATCATGACTGCGGGAGCAGAGGGCTACGAGCAGTACTTC.